Listed below are T cell receptor beta chains from one sample, sequenced in a study of blood T cell repertoires in COVID-19. Using immunoSEQ multiplex PCR, the repertoire was profiled, and TCRdb retains in-frame clones only, with some absent. The sample has approximately 97,000 clones, over 70% seen once. The sample consisted of peripheral blood. The source is a man aged 60 to 75 with acute or convalescent COVID-19. CDR3s include the opening cysteine and the closing phenylalanine or tryptophan. The D gene is left open where the match is weak. Clone size, where shown, is once, few, many, or a class for clones that have expanded.

d_call,j_call,clone_size,v_call,cdr3_aa,cdr3_nt
NA,TRBJ2-7,NA,TRBV29-1,CSVGTSYEQYF,TGCAGCGTTGGGACTTCCTACGAGCAGTACTTC
TRBD1,TRBJ1-3,NA,TRBV11-3,CASTPGQGTGNTIYF,TGTGCCAGCACGCCGGGACAGGGGACTGGAAACACCATATATTTT
TRBD2,TRBJ2-7,NA,TRBV29-1,CSVELAGETYEQYF,TGCAGCGTTGAGCTAGCGGGAGAGACCTACGAGCAGTACTTC
TRBD2,TRBJ2-1,once,TRBV7-2,CASSFSGIGNEQFF,TGTGCCAGCAGCTTTAGCGGGATTGGGAATGAGCAGTTCTTC
NA,TRBJ2-7,NA,TRBV18,CASSPLPQGMEYEQYF,TGTGCCAGCTCACCACTGCCCCAGGGGATGGAATACGAGCAGTACTTC
TRBD1,TRBJ1-4,NA,TRBV27,CASSPSPGTGKLFF,TGTGCCAGCAGTCCCAGTCCCGGGACAGGGAAACTGTTTTTT
NA,TRBJ1-2,NA,TRBV12-3/TRBV12-4,CASSLRGGYGYTF,TGTGCCAGCAGTTTACGGGGTGGCTATGGCTACACCTTC
TRBD1,TRBJ1-2,once,TRBV15,CATSRDWGQNYGYTF,TGTGCCACCAGCAGAGATTGGGGACAGAACTATGGCTACACCTTC
NA,TRBJ2-7,NA,TRBV6-1,CASSERGLSYEQYF,TGTGCCAGCAGTGAAAGGGGCCTATCCTACGAGCAGTACTTC
NA,TRBJ2-1,NA,TRBV5-6,CASSDRGSSYNEQFF,TGTGCCAGCAGCGACCGGGGAAGCTCCTACAATGAGCAGTTCTTC
NA,TRBJ2-7,NA,TRBV6-1,CASSVAGGEQYF,TGTGCCAGCAGTGTAGCAGGAGGCGAGCAGTACTTC
NA,TRBJ1-2,few,TRBV12-3/TRBV12-4,CASRYTGGYGYTF,TGTGCCAGCAGATACACAGGTGGCTATGGCTACACCTTC
NA,TRBJ2-7,NA,TRBV11-2,CASSPDRGGGYEQYF,TGTGCCAGCAGCCCAGACAGGGGCGGGGGCTACGAGCAGTACTTC
TRBD1,TRBJ2-3,NA,TRBV18,CASSPGDRHTDTQYF,TGTGCCAGCTCACCAGGGGACAGACACACAGATACGCAGTATTTT
NA,TRBJ1-1,NA,TRBV2,CASSEIGARTEAFF,TGTGCCAGCAGTGAAATAGGGGCTCGGACTGAAGCTTTCTTT
TRBD1,TRBJ2-1,once,TRBV5-1,CASSLGDRVGFEQFF,TGCGCCAGCAGCTTGGGGGACAGGGTTGGTTTTGAGCAGTTCTTC
NA,TRBJ1-4,NA,TRBV18,CASSPRGRGEKLFF,TGTGCCAGCTCCCCCCGGGGTCGTGGCGAAAAACTGTTTTTT
TRBD2,TRBJ2-5,NA,TRBV7-2,CASSALAGGRETQYF,TGTGCCAGCAGCGCCTTAGCGGGGGGGCGTGAGACCCAGTACTTC
TRBD2,TRBJ2-1,NA,TRBV14,CASSQDWGGRGNNEQFF,TGTGCCAGCAGCCAAGATTGGGGGGGGAGAGGAAACAATGAGCAGTTCTTC
NA,TRBJ2-2,few,TRBV7-3,CASSLGYQGLVGELFF,TGTGCCAGCAGCTTAGGTTACCAGGGCCTCGTCGGGGAGCTGTTTTTT
NA,TRBJ2-1,NA,TRBV2,CASSEALPLTGNEQFF,TGTGCCAGCAGTGAAGCGCTTCCCCTAACAGGCAATGAGCAGTTCTTC
TRBD2,TRBJ2-1,NA,TRBV18,CASSPTTLAGGSLF,TGTGCCAGCTCACCGACTACACTAGCGGGAGGGTCTCTCTTC
NA,TRBJ1-1,NA,TRBV10-1,CASSRTGFAEAFF,TGCGCCAGCAGTCGAACAGGGTTCGCTGAAGCTTTCTTT